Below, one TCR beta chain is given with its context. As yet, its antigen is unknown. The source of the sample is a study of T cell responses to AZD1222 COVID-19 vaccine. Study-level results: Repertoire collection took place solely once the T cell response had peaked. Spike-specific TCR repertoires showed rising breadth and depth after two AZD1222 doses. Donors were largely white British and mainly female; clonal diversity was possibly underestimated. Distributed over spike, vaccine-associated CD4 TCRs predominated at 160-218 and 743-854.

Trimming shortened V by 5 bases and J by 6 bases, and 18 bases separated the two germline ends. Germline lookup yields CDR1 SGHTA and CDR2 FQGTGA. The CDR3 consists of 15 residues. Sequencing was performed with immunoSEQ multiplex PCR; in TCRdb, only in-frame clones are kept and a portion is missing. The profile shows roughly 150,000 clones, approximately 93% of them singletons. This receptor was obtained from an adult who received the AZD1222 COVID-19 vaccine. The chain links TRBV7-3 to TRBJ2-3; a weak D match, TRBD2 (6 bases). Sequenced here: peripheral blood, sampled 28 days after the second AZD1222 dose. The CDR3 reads CASSPDGGRGDTQYF. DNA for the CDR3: TGTGCCAGCAGCCCCGACGGAGGGAGAGGTGATACGCAGTATTTT. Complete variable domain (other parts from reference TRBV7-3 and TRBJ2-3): GAGVSQTPSNKVTEKGKYVELRCDPISGHTALYWYRQSLGQGPEFLIYFQGTGAADDSGLPNDRFFAVRPEGSVSTLKIQRTERGDSAVYLCASSPDGGRGDTQYFGPGTRLTVL.